This T cell receptor beta chain emerged from a study of cytomegalovirus exposure and HLA in healthy donors. General study results and limits: One cluster of highly shared sequence variants probably arose as a sequencing artifact.

PCR involved 60 Vbeta and 13 Jbeta primers. Repertoires were generated with immunoSEQ multiplex PCR, while TCRdb's copy carries only in-frame clones and drops some. This sample contains 150,000 or so clones. On this clone itself: What it binds is not known.

This CDR3 spans 14 amino acids. Germline lookup yields CDR1 LNHDA and CDR2 SQIVND (reference sequence). V dropped 5 bases and J dropped 8 bases, with 15 bases sitting between them. The receptor's source is a woman aged 18-29 years in good health and CMV-seronegative. Sequences were obtained from PBMCs. This chain joins TRBV19 and TRBJ1-4, with D uncertain. In DNA, the CDR3 is TGTGCCAGTAGTTCCACGGGGTACGAGGAAAAACTGTTTTTT. Protein sequence: CASSSTGYEEKLFF.